The 13 T cell receptor beta chains reported below all come from one sample, sequenced in a study of blood T cell repertoires in COVID-19. The data were produced by immunoSEQ multiplex PCR, yet TCRdb's version contains in-frame clones alone and is incomplete. This sample carries about 53,000 clones, 86% of them seen once, and the ten largest clones take about 2.5%. Sequencing input: peripheral blood. The receptor source for this set is a man at least 80 years old with acute or convalescent COVID-19.

The V gene is TRBV27, the J gene TRBJ1-2, with a weak D call TRBD1 (5 bases). CDR1 MNHEY and CDR2 SMNVEV come from the germline V gene (reference sequence). This CDR3 contains 13 residues. V lost 5 bases and J lost 6, with 13 bases in between. CDR3 protein: CASSPFGGNGYTF. Written as DNA, the CDR3 is TGTGCCAGCAGTCCCTTTGGGGGGAATGGCTACACCTTC.

This rearrangement joins TRBV7-2 to TRBJ1-1, with D perhaps TRBD1 (5 bases). Germline V CDR1 and CDR2: SGHTA, FQGNSA. CDR3 length equals 13 residues. The germline V and J ends were trimmed by 1 base and 4 bases, with 7 bases remaining between them. The CDR3 region has the DNA TGTGCCAGCAGCTTAGGCAGGGCCACTGAAGCTTTCTTT. Translating gives CASSLGRATEAFF.

The chain links TRBV6-1 to TRBJ2-2; no definite D call. CDR3 length equals 15 residues. V was clipped by 2 bases and J by 4 bases, with 11 bases between them. Germline-derived CDR1 and CDR2 are MNHNS and SASEGT. DNA of the CDR3: TGTGCCAGCAGTGAAACCAGAAGAAGCACCGGGGAGCTGTTTTTT. Translated: CASSETRRSTGELFF.

The chain is built from TRBV27 and TRBJ2-7; a possible D gene is TRBD1 (7 bases). The CDR3 has 17 residues. CDR1 is MNHEY, CDR2 SMNVEV, per germline (reference sequence). The V and J ends lost 5 bases and 4 bases respectively, with 24 bases between them. DNA for the CDR3: TGTGCCAGCAGTCCCCGGGTGGAGGGGGCGACTTTGTACGAGCAGTACTTC. It translates to CASSPRVEGATLYEQYF.

This clone turned up a few times. The J gene is TRBJ2-3, the V gene TRBV19; 11 positions agree with TRBD2. CDR3 length: 16 residues. CDR1 and CDR2 from the germline V gene are LNHDA and SQIVND (reference sequence). V trimming: 6 bases; J trimming: 6 bases; junction bases outside the gene matches: 11. The CDR3 protein is CASRDGTSGSGDTQYF. CDR3 coding DNA: TGTGCCAGTAGAGATGGGACTAGCGGTTCGGGGGATACGCAGTATTTT.

The rearrangement uses TRBV6-1 and TRBJ2-5; TRBD2 agrees at 8 bases. CDR1 and CDR2 from the germline V gene are MNHNS and SASEGT. The CDR3 totals 15 residues. Germline trimming cut 3 bases from V and 1 base from J; bases unmatched to any gene: 4. CDR3 amino acids: CASSDYGGGQETQYF. The CDR3 DNA reads TGTGCCAGCAGTGATTACGGGGGGGGCCAAGAGACCCAGTACTTC.

The chain carries TRBV3-1 (or the pseudogene TRBV3-2) and TRBJ2-2; 7 nucleotides agree with TRBD1. V shed 7 bases and J 4 bases; nucleotides not matched to a gene: 12. CDR1 and CDR2 (germline): LGHDT, YNNKEL (reference sequence). The CDR3 is made up of 16 amino acids. Here the CDR3 reads CASTPPPGGATGELFF. The DNA of the CDR3 is TGTGCCAGCACCCCACCTCCAGGGGGTGCCACCGGGGAGCTGTTTTTT.

The sample holds a few counts of this clone. This chain uses TRBV6-4 with TRBJ2-7; 8 bases agree with TRBD1. The CDR3 extends over 14 amino acids. J gave up 2 bases and V 4 bases, and 4 bases lay outside the gene matches. Germline-derived CDR1 and CDR2 are MRHNA and SNTAGT. In DNA, the CDR3 is TGTGCCAGCAGTGCCTCGACAGGGGCCTACGAGCAGTACTTC. The encoded protein is CASSASTGAYEQYF.

V is TRBV5-1 and J is TRBJ2-5, with TRBD2 matching 12 bases. Trimming removed 4 bases from V and 3 bases from J; junction bases left unmatched: 1. The CDR3 extends over 14 amino acids. CDR1 and CDR2 from the germline V gene are SGHRS and YFSETQ. The CDR3 DNA reads as TGCGCCAGCAGCAGGACTAGCGGGGAAGAGACCCAGTACTTC. It specifies CASSRTSGEETQYF.

V and J are TRBV7-3 and TRBJ1-1; D may be TRBD1 (5 bases). Germline CDR1 and CDR2: SGHTA and FQGTGA. V was clipped by 2 bases and J by 4 bases, with 11 bases between them. The CDR3 is 14 amino acids. The CDR3 nucleotides read TGTGCCAGCAGCTTACAGGGAACAGGCACTGAAGCTTTCTTT. Its protein is CASSLQGTGTEAFF. The variable domain in full, completed from reference TRBV7-3 and TRBJ1-1, reads GAGVSQTPSNKVTEKGKYVELRCDPISGHTALYWYRQSLGQGPEFLIYFQGTGAADDSGLPNDRFFAVRPEGSVSTLKIQRTERGDSAVYLCASSLQGTGTEAFFGQGTRLTVV.

J is TRBJ1-4 and V is TRBV4-2; TRBD1 is a possible D gene (5 bases). The CDR3 is 13 residues long. CDR1 and CDR2 from the germline V gene are LGHNA and YNFKEQ. Between the trimmed V and J ends, which lost 6 bases and 5 bases, there was a span of 10 bases. The CDR3 spells CASRVDRNEKLFF. The DNA for the CDR3 is TGTGCCAGCAGAGTCGACAGAAATGAAAAACTGTTTTTT.

This rearrangement joins TRBV4-1 to TRBJ2-3; the match to TRBD1 covers 7 bases. The CDR3 runs 13 residues. CDR1 and CDR2 from the germline V gene are MGHRA and YSYEKL. V lost 4 bases, J lost 4 bases, and 2 bases stayed unmatched. CDR3 in amino acids: CASSLTGSDTQYF. The CDR3 DNA reads as TGCGCCAGCAGCCTGACAGGGTCAGATACGCAGTATTTT.

This clone appeared a single time. The V call is TRBV6-2 or TRBV6-3, the J call TRBJ2-7; 9 bases map to TRBD1. The CDR3 has 16 residues. Germline CDR1 reads MNHEY; CDR2 reads SVGEGT. Trimming removed 6 bases from V and 4 bases from J; junction bases left unmatched: 13. This CDR3 is CASSRITGGASYEQYF. The CDR3 DNA follows: TGTGCCAGCAGCAGAATAACAGGGGGCGCGAGTTACGAGCAGTACTTC.